The clone carrying this T cell receptor beta chain was counted a few times. Its target is unknown. Clones were sequenced by immunoSEQ multiplex PCR, and TCRdb holds only the in-frame ones, with some missing. The sample contains around 2,200 clones, approximately 25% of which appear only once. The data belong to a study of T cells in localized non-small cell lung cancer. Whole-study results and caveats: Researchers found a median approximately 57 of the top 100 tumor clones in adjacent lung. The greatest T cell clonality was found in uninvolved adjacent lung (higher than in tumor). Heterogeneity remains possible, as sequencing covered one tumor region only.

The CDR3 extends over 14 amino acids. CDR1 and CDR2 (germline): SGHNT, YENEEA. Trimming pared 5 bases from V and 6 bases from J, leaving 16 bases between. The rearrangement joins TRBV11-3 to TRBJ1-2; D possibly corresponds to TRBD1 (6 bases). This TCR was sampled from a woman aged 40-70 years with stage II lung adenocarcinoma. The sample in question was lung tumor tissue, obtained before any cancer treatment. This chain's CDR3 is CASSPKQGIDGYTF. The CDR3 DNA is TGTGCCAGCAGCCCTAAACAGGGAATAGATGGCTACACCTTC.